This passage covers 3 T cell receptor beta chains from one sample sequenced in a study of response to subunit inactivated influenza vaccine. TCRdb reanalysed the RT-PCR reads using MiXCR and keeps one entry per CDR3 protein. The sample consists of around 200,000 distinct CDR3 sequences, roughly 12% of them appearing once. These data were also filed under a second study, of T cells expressing NK-cell markers. That source reports: With UMIs, 5'RACE template switching was used to make TCR beta cDNA.

Here the sequenced sample was CD8+ T cells sorted from PBMCs, taken roughly 13 days after vaccination. The receptors derive from a man aged 45-60 years who received an inactivated influenza vaccine.

A few counts support this clonotype. The V call is TRBV4-3, the J call TRBJ1-2, with D possibly being TRBD1 (6 bases). Germline CDR1 and CDR2: LGHNA and YSLEER. Trimming removed 1 base at V and 5 bases at J, with 14 bases between. This CDR3 has 15 residues. The CDR3 loop reads CASSQGYTGFYGYTF. CDR3 DNA sequence: TGCGCCAGCAGCCAAGGGTACACAGGGTTTTATGGCTACACCTTC.

This clonotype came up a few times. The chain employs TRBV6-1 and TRBJ1-5; TRBD1 aligns across 8 bases. CDR3 length: 15 residues. The V gene end was trimmed by 5 bases and the J gene end by 4 bases; junction bases not matched to a gene: 7. Germline V gene sequence: CDR1 MNHNS, CDR2 SASEGT. The CDR3 protein is CASSPNRGNNQPQHF. The DNA of the CDR3 is TGTGCCAGCAGTCCGAACAGGGGGAATAATCAGCCCCAGCATTTT.

This clonotype was counted between two and nine times. The chain joins TRBV27 to TRBJ2-1; weak D call: TRBD2 (5 bases). This CDR3 contains 12 residues. Trimming shortened V by 5 bases and J by 8 bases, and 10 bases separated the two germline ends. The germline V gene has CDR1 MNHEY and CDR2 SMNVEV (reference sequence). CDR3 in DNA: TGTGCCAGCAGTGCCGGGATGCATGAGCAGTTCTTC. Protein product: CASSAGMHEQFF.